Sequencing of this TCR beta chain was carried out in a study of T cell responses to AZD1222 COVID-19 vaccine. Data came from immunoSEQ multiplex PCR; TCRdb stores just in-frame clones and leaves some out. The table records about 110,000 clones, roughly nine tenths of them present only once. This specimen consisted of peripheral blood, obtained on day 0 of AZD1222 vaccination. This TCR came from an adult in good health.

The CDR3 DNA sequence: TGTGCCAGCAGTTACTCGACCGAGGCGGAGACCCAGTACTTC. It encodes CASSYSTEAETQYF. The V call is TRBV6-2 or TRBV6-3, the J call TRBJ2-5; D gene uncertain. V shed 0 bases and J shed 5 bases, with 10 bases lying between them. The CDR3 has 14 amino acids. Per germline, CDR1 MNHEY and CDR2 SVGEGT.